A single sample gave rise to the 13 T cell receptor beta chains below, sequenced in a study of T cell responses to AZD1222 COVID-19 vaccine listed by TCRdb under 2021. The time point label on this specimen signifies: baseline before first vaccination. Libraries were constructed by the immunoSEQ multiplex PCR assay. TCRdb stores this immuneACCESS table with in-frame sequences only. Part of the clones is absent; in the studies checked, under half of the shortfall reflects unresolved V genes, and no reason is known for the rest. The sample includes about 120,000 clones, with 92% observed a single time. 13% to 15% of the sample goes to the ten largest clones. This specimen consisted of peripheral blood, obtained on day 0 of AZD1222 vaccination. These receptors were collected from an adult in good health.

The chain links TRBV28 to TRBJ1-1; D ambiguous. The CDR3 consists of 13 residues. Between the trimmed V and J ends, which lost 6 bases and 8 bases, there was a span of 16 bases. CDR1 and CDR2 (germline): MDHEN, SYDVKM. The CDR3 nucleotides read TGTGCCAGCAGCCCCGGAGGTCGGGAAGAAGCTTTCTTT. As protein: CASSPGGREEAFF.

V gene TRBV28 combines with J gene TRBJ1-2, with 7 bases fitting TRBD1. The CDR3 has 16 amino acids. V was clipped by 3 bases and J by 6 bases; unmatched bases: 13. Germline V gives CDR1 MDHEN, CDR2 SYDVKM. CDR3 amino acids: CASSFGSHRGSDGYTF. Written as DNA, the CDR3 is TGTGCCAGCAGTTTCGGTTCCCACAGGGGATCGGATGGCTACACCTTC.

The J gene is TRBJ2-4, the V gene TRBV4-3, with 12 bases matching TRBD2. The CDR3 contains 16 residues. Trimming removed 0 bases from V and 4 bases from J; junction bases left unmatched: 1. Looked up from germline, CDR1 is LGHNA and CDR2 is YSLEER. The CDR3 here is CASSQDLAGGKNIQYF. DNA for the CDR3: TGCGCCAGCAGCCAAGATCTAGCGGGGGGGAAAAACATTCAGTACTTC.

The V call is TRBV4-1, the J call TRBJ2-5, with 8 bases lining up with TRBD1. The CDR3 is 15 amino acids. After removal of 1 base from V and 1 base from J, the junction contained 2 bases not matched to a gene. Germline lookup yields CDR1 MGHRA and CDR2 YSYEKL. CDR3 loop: CASSQGGTGQETQYF. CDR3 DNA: TGCGCCAGCAGCCAAGGAGGGACAGGCCAAGAGACCCAGTACTTC.

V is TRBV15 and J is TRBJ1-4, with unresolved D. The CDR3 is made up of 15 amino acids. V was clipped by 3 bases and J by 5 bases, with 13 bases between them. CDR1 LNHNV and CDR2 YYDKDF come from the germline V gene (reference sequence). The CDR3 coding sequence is TGTGCCACCAGCAGGGCTGGGATTGTCAATGAAAAACTGTTTTTT. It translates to CATSRAGIVNEKLFF.

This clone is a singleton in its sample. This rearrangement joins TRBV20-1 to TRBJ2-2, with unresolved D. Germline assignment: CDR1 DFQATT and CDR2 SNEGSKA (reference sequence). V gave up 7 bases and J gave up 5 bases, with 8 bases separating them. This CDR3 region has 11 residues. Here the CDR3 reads CSVANTGELFF. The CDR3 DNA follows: TGCAGTGTAGCAAATACCGGGGAGCTGTTTTTT.

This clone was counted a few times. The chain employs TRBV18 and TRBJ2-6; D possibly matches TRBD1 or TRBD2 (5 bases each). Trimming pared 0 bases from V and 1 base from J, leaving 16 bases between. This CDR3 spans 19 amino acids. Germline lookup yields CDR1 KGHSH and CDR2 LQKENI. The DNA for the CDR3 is TGTGCCAGCTCACCACCCCCTCGAGGGGCAGTTTCTGGGGCCAACGTCCTGACTTTC. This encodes CASSPPPRGAVSGANVLTF.

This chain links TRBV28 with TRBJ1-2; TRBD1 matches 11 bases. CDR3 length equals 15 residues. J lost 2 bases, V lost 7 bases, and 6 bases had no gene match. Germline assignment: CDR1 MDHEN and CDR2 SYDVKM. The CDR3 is CASNLWTGGNYGYTF. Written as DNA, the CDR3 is TGTGCCAGCAACCTCTGGACAGGGGGCAACTATGGCTACACCTTC.

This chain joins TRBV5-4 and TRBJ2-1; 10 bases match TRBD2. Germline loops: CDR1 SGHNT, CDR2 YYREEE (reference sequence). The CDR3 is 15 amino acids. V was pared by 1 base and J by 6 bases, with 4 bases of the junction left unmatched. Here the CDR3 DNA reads TGTGCCAGCAGCTTGATCAGCGGGGGGGCCAATGAGCAGTTCTTC. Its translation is CASSLISGGANEQFF.

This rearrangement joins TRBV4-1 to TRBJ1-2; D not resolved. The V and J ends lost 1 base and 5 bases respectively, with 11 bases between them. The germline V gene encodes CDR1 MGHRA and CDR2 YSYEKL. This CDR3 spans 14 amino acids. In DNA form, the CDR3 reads TGCGCCAGCAGCCAAGCATTGGCCAGTTATGGCTACACCTTC. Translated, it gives CASSQALASYGYTF.

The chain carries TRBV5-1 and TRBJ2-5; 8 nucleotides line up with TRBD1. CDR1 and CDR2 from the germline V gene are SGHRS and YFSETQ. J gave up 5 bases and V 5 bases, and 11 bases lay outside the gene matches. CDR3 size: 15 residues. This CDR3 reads CASRAGTGGSETQYF. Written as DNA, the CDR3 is TGCGCCAGCAGGGCGGGGACAGGAGGGTCGGAGACCCAGTACTTC.

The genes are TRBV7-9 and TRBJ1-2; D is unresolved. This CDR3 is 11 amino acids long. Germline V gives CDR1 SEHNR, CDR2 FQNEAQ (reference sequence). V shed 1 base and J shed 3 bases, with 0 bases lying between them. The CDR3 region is CASSLDYGYTF. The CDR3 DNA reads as TGTGCCAGCAGCTTAGACTATGGCTACACCTTC. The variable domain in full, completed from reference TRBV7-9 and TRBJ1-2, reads DTGVSQNPRHKITKRGQNVTFRCDPISEHNRLYWYRQTLGQGPEFLTYFQNEAQLEKSRLLSDRFSAERPKGSFSTLEIQRTEQGDSAMYLCASSLDYGYTFGSGTRLTVV.

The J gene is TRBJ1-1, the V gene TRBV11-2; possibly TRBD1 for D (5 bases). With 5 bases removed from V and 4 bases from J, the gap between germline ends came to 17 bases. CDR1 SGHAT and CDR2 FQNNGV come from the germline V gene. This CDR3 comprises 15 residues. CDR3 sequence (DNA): TGTGCCAGCAGCCCCCCCCGGGGGAGGCTCACTGAAGCTTTCTTT. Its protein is CASSPPRGRLTEAFF.